Below are 30 T cell receptor beta chains sequenced from a single sample in a study of cytomegalovirus exposure and HLA in healthy donors. The PCR made use of 60 Vbeta and 13 Jbeta primers. The protocol was immunoSEQ multiplex PCR, while the TCRdb copy is restricted to in-frame clones and leaves out a portion. The table lists about 130,000 clones, roughly 68% of them singletons. Source material: PBMCs. The receptors here all came from a woman aged 45-65 years in good health and CMV-seropositive.

V and J are TRBV27 and TRBJ1-2, with TRBD1 identical over 7 bases. CDR3 length: 13 residues. J was trimmed by 2 bases and V by 6 bases; bases with no gene match: 3. Germline-derived CDR1 and CDR2 are MNHEY and SMNVEV (reference sequence). CDR3 amino acids: CASSGDRNYGYTF. As DNA, the CDR3 is TGTGCCAGCAGCGGGGACAGAAACTATGGCTACACCTTC.

This clone was seen once. The gene calls are TRBV4-1 and TRBJ2-5; 8 nucleotides agree with TRBD1. Germline lookup yields CDR1 MGHRA and CDR2 YSYEKL. The CDR3 runs 15 residues. Unmatched junction bases numbered 13, after V lost 2 bases and J lost 11 bases. In DNA, the CDR3 is TGCGCCAGCAGCCAATCCCCCGGGACAGGAGGAGAGCAGTACTTC. Encoded protein: CASSQSPGTGGEQYF.

The V and J genes are TRBV9 and TRBJ2-7; D ambiguous. CDR3 size: 16 residues. Trimming stripped 0 bases from V and 4 bases from J, with 17 bases between. The germline V gene has CDR1 SGDLS and CDR2 YYNGEE. CDR3 protein: CASSVGEVETSYEQYF. Here the CDR3 DNA reads TGTGCCAGCAGCGTAGGCGAGGTGGAGACCTCGTACGAGCAGTACTTC.

The gene calls are TRBV29-1 and TRBJ2-1, with D perhaps matching TRBD2 (5 bases). V shed 3 bases and J shed 9 bases, with 30 bases lying between them. Germline-derived CDR1 and CDR2 are SQVTM and ANQGSEA. This CDR3 is 18 amino acids long. CDR3 sequence reads: CSVDPAGELQYGKGEQFF. For the CDR3, the DNA is TGCAGCGTTGACCCCGCCGGGGAGCTACAATATGGAAAGGGTGAGCAGTTCTTC.

The chain has TRBV7-8 and TRBJ1-4; 10 bases agree with TRBD1. The V segment lost 6 bases and the J segment 6 bases; nucleotides outside the gene matches: 1. The germline V gene encodes CDR1 SGHVS and CDR2 FQNEAQ. The CDR3 sequence is 13 residues long. The CDR3 DNA is TGTGCCAGCAGGGGACAGGGGTATGAAAAACTGTTTTTT. Translating it yields CASRGQGYEKLFF.

The chain carries TRBV5-1 and TRBJ1-6, with TRBD1 matching over 11 bases. From germline, CDR1 is SGHRS and CDR2 YFSETQ. This CDR3 has 17 amino acids. V lost 4 bases and J lost 7; bases outside the gene matches: 10. CDR3 protein: CASSAAGTGGINSPLHF. The CDR3 DNA is TGCGCCAGCAGCGCGGCCGGGACAGGGGGAATCAATTCACCCCTCCACTTT.

In its sample, this clone was seen once. The chain joins TRBV5-6 to TRBJ1-2; D is undetermined. Germline lookup yields CDR1 SGHDT and CDR2 YYEEEE. The CDR3 is 15 residues long. Trimming removed 0 bases at V and 1 base at J, with 10 bases between. The CDR3 spells CASSLGSRSNYGYTF. The CDR3 DNA sequence: TGTGCCAGCAGCTTGGGGTCTAGAAGTAACTATGGCTACACCTTC.

The J gene is TRBJ2-5, the V gene TRBV2, with 10 bases lining up with TRBD1. The CDR3 runs to 13 residues. Germline V lookup: CDR1 SNHLY, CDR2 FYNNEI. V shed 4 bases, J shed 4 bases, and the junction held 0 bases outside the gene matches. CDR3 region: CASSGQGAETQYF. CDR3 nucleotide sequence: TGTGCCAGCAGTGGACAGGGGGCAGAGACCCAGTACTTC.

This sequence joins TRBV9 and TRBJ1-6, with TRBD1 as a possible D gene (6 bases). The germline gives CDR1 SGDLS, CDR2 YYNGEE. The CDR3 is 16 amino acids. V was shortened by 0 bases and J by 10 bases, with 17 bases between the two germline ends. The CDR3 DNA reads TGTGCCAGCAGCGTAGATCCCGGGGGGGGCATCTCACCCCTCCACTTT. This encodes CASSVDPGGGISPLHF.

The genes are TRBV7-2 and TRBJ2-1, with 8 bases that match TRBD2. Looked up from germline, CDR1 is SGHTA and CDR2 is FQGNSA. The ends lost 0 bases at V and 1 base at J; junction bases unmatched: 2. The CDR3 is made up of 16 amino acids. The CDR3 loop reads CASSLAGGASYNEQFF. Here the CDR3 DNA reads TGTGCCAGCAGCTTAGCCGGGGGGGCATCCTACAATGAGCAGTTCTTC.

V usage is TRBV4-1 and J usage is TRBJ2-3, with D maybe TRBD2 (5 bases). This CDR3 has 13 amino acids. Germline V gene lookup returns CDR1 MGHRA and CDR2 YSYEKL. V lost 1 base and J lost 6, with 8 bases in between. The CDR3 sequence: CASSQVAWDTQYF. The DNA for the CDR3 is TGCGCCAGCAGCCAAGTAGCGTGGGATACGCAGTATTTT.

About this clone itself: A read error may produce the germline difference seen at one junction end. The chain employs TRBV11-3 and TRBJ2-7; weak D call: TRBD1 (6 bases). Germline CDR1 is SGHNT and CDR2 is YENEEA. This CDR3 has 13 amino acids. As DNA, the CDR3 is TGTGCCAGCAGCGTAGAGGACAGCTACGAGCAGTACTTC. Protein: CASSVEDSYEQYF. Based on the CDR3 plus reference TRBV11-3 and TRBJ2-7, the full variable domain is EAGVVQSPRYKIIEKKQPVAFWCNPISGHNTLYWYLQNLGQGPELLIRYENEEAVDDSQLPKDRFSAERLKGVDSTLKIQPAELGDSAVYLCASSVEDSYEQYFGPGTRLTVT.

V usage is TRBV5-1 and J usage is TRBJ1-4, with D possibly being TRBD1 (6 bases). V was pared by 0 bases and J by 7 bases, with 13 bases between. Germline CDR1 reads SGHRS; CDR2 reads YFSETQ. The CDR3 length is 15 residues. The CDR3 loop is CASSLDGGGGEKLFF. The DNA for the CDR3 is TGCGCCAGCAGCTTGGACGGAGGGGGGGGTGAAAAACTGTTTTTT.

This clone has a single count. This chain connects TRBV5-1 to TRBJ1-6; 7 bases line up with TRBD1. The germline V gene encodes CDR1 SGHRS and CDR2 YFSETQ. The J segment lost 10 bases and the V segment lost 4 bases, leaving 11 bases of the junction unmatched. The CDR3 sequence is 15 residues long. CDR3 loop: CASSPTGAGGSPLHF. CDR3 nucleotides: TGCGCCAGCAGCCCGACTGGGGCAGGGGGGTCACCCCTCCACTTT.

The J gene is TRBJ2-7, the V gene TRBV11-2, with TRBD1 as a possible D gene (5 bases). The CDR3 has 16 amino acids. Germline lookup yields CDR1 SGHAT and CDR2 FQNNGV. The V gene lost 5 bases and the J gene lost 3 bases, with 20 bases spanning the gap. The CDR3: CASSTRQPRPNYEQYF. DNA of the CDR3: TGTGCCAGCAGCACCCGACAGCCGCGCCCTAACTACGAGCAGTACTTC.

This clone came up a few times. The V gene is TRBV14, the J gene TRBJ2-6; D not certain. The CDR3 runs 15 residues. Germline V gene lookup returns CDR1 SGHDN and CDR2 FVKESK. Deletions cut 6 bases from V and 0 bases from J, with 9 bases between. This CDR3 reads CASSSLFSGANVLTF. The CDR3 DNA reads TGTGCCAGCAGTTCACTCTTCTCTGGGGCCAACGTCCTGACTTTC. The variable domain in full, with the rest retrieved from reference TRBV14 and TRBJ2-6, is EAGVTQFPSHSVIEKGQTVTLRCDPISGHDNLYWYRRVMGKEIKFLLHFVKESKQDESGMPNNRFLAERTGGTYSTLKVQPAELEDSGVYFCASSSLFSGANVLTFGAGSRLTVL.

The V and J genes are TRBV18 and TRBJ1-1; D unclear. Trimming took off 3 bases at V and 1 base at J, with 9 bases between the two ends. The CDR3 spans 14 residues. Germline assignment: CDR1 KGHSH and CDR2 LQKENI. The CDR3 DNA sequence: TGTGCCAGCTCACCTGATACGGGGAACACTGAAGCTTTCTTT. Protein product: CASSPDTGNTEAFF.

The chain links TRBV27 to TRBJ2-7; 13 positions agree with TRBD2. V was pared by 6 bases and J by 7 bases, with 12 bases of the junction left unmatched. This CDR3 spans 16 amino acids. Per germline, CDR1 MNHEY and CDR2 SMNVEV (reference sequence). The CDR3 loop is CASRLRLAGGRVEQYF. The DNA of the CDR3 is TGTGCCAGCAGACTTCGACTAGCGGGGGGCCGGGTAGAGCAGTACTTC.

V usage is TRBV6-6 and J usage is TRBJ2-7; 8 bases align to TRBD2. This CDR3 contains 15 residues. With V trimmed by 6 bases and J by 3 bases, 10 bases remained unmatched. In germline, CDR1 is MNHNY, CDR2 SVGAGI (reference sequence). CDR3 sequence reads: CASSETSAGVYEQYF. The CDR3 DNA sequence: TGTGCCAGCAGCGAGACTAGCGCCGGTGTCTACGAGCAGTACTTC.

The J gene is TRBJ1-2, the V gene TRBV4-3; D is unresolved. Germline V CDR1 and CDR2: LGHNA, YSLEER. CDR3 length: 15 residues. Deletions cut 1 base from V and 8 bases from J, with 17 bases between. The CDR3 reads CASSQASQPSQGYTF. CDR3 nucleotide sequence: TGCGCCAGCAGCCAAGCCTCCCAACCCAGTCAAGGCTACACCTTC.

This clone showed up just a few times. The chain employs TRBV19 and TRBJ2-5; TRBD1 agrees at 8 bases. This CDR3 is 14 amino acids long. V dropped 3 bases and J dropped 3; count of bases not matched to a gene: 3. Germline lookup yields CDR1 LNHDA and CDR2 SQIVND (reference sequence). CDR3 sequence reads: CASSILDREETQYF. CDR3 in DNA: TGTGCCAGTAGTATCCTGGACAGGGAAGAGACCCAGTACTTC. The variable domain in full, with the rest retrieved from reference TRBV19 and TRBJ2-5, is DGGITQSPKYLFRKEGQNVTLSCEQNLNHDAMYWYRQDPGQGLRLIYYSQIVNDFQKGDIAEGYSVSREKKESFPLTVTSAQKNPTAFYLCASSILDREETQYFGPGTRLLVL.

The sample holds one count of this clone. The rearrangement uses TRBV7-9 and TRBJ2-3; TRBD1 matches at 9 bases. The CDR3 loop spans 17 amino acids. Germline V gene lookup returns CDR1 SEHNR and CDR2 FQNEAQ (reference sequence). With 4 bases clipped from V and 0 bases from J, the junction kept 8 bases outside the gene matches. The CDR3 sequence: CASSSSGTGISTDTQYF. The CDR3, as DNA: TGTGCCAGCAGCTCTTCCGGGACAGGGATTAGCACAGATACGCAGTATTTT.

V gene TRBV9 combines with J gene TRBJ2-5, with a tentative D call TRBD1 (6 bases). The CDR3 sequence is 14 residues long. With 6 bases removed from V and 1 base from J, the gap between germline ends came to 13 bases. Germline lookup yields CDR1 SGDLS and CDR2 YYNGEE. The CDR3 DNA reads as TGTGCCAGCAACTTAGGACAGCCCCAAGAGACCCAGTACTTC. Protein sequence: CASNLGQPQETQYF.

The chain is built from TRBV28 and TRBJ1-2, with 11 bases fitting TRBD1. Losses at the gene ends were 3 bases for V and 9 bases for J; bases not matched to a gene: 9. Germline lookup yields CDR1 MDHEN and CDR2 SYDVKM. The CDR3 has 15 residues. The CDR3 nucleotides read TGTGCCAGCAGTTTCCTGGACAGGGGGCAAGGTAGCTACACCTTC. Translating gives CASSFLDRGQGSYTF.

The chain uses TRBV9 and TRBJ2-5; 9 nucleotides line up with TRBD2. Trimming removed 2 bases from V and 5 bases from J; junction bases left unmatched: 7. Germline V gene data show CDR1 as SGDLS and CDR2 as YYNGEE. CDR3 length equals 15 residues. The CDR3 DNA reads as TGTGCCAGCAGCGTGGGCGGGGGGGCCGGGGAGACCCAGTACTTC. It codes for CASSVGGGAGETQYF.

This clone occurred a few times. The chain combines TRBV6-5 with TRBJ2-7, with D unclear. V was shortened by 0 bases and J by 3 bases, with 9 bases between the two germline ends. CDR1 and CDR2 from the germline V gene are MNHEY and SVGAGI. The CDR3 contains 14 residues. The CDR3 nucleotides are TGTGCCAGCAGTTACTCGGGCACCTACTACGAGCAGTACTTC. This translates into CASSYSGTYYEQYF.

The rearrangement links TRBV19 to TRBJ2-7; D perhaps matches TRBD1 (5 bases). Trimming removed 5 bases at V and 0 bases at J, with 8 bases between. From germline, CDR1 is LNHDA and CDR2 SQIVND (reference sequence). This CDR3 has 13 residues. The DNA for the CDR3 is TGTGCCAGTAGTCCAGGGAACTCCTACGAGCAGTACTTC. Amino acid sequence: CASSPGNSYEQYF.

This clone was seen a few times. The chain links TRBV18 to TRBJ2-7; 10 bases map to TRBD1. The CDR3 covers 14 residues. Germline values: CDR1 KGHSH, CDR2 LQKENI. Losses at the gene ends were 3 bases for V and 3 bases for J; bases not matched to a gene: 2. CDR3 protein: CASSPGTGDYEQYF. In DNA form, the CDR3 reads TGTGCCAGCTCACCCGGGACAGGGGACTACGAGCAGTACTTC.

This clone was observed a few times. The chain is built from TRBV11-2 and TRBJ2-2; D gene unclear. The V and J ends lost 8 bases and 1 base respectively, with 14 bases between them. The CDR3 runs 15 residues. Looked up from germline, CDR1 is SGHAT and CDR2 is FQNNGV. The CDR3 sequence: CASRIDIKNTGELFF. The CDR3 DNA reads as TGTGCCAGCCGGATAGACATCAAGAACACCGGGGAGCTGTTTTTT.

The chain is built from TRBV28 and TRBJ1-2; TRBD1 aligns across 12 bases. J lost 7 bases, V lost 4 bases, and 19 bases had no gene match. The V gene's germline CDR1 is MDHEN and CDR2 SYDVKM. This CDR3 contains 19 residues. The CDR3 reads CASSSLLGTGGGGKTGYTF. CDR3 sequence (DNA): TGTGCCAGCAGTTCCCTCTTGGGGACAGGGGGCGGGGGGAAGACTGGCTACACCTTC.